Sequencing of this T cell receptor beta chain was carried out in a study of T cell changes during pregnancy in multiple sclerosis. Germline CDR1 SGHVS, CDR2 FQNEAQ. CDR3 size: 17 residues. The V segment lost 5 bases and the J segment 1 base; nucleotides outside the gene matches: 9. Libraries were prepared by immunoSEQ multiplex PCR; TCRdb keeps only in-frame clonotypes and omits some of them. This table has tens of thousands of clones, 90% to 95% appearing once. This chain uses TRBV7-8 with TRBJ2-2; 8 bases map to TRBD1. Sample: CD8+ T cells from peripheral blood mononuclear cells, taken in the first trimester of pregnancy. The clonotype was recovered from a female donor with multiple sclerosis, enrolled in a pregnancy study. The CDR3 reads CASSIPQDRGNTGELFF. For the CDR3, the DNA is TGTGCCAGCAGCATTCCCCAAGACAGGGGGAACACCGGGGAGCTGTTTTTT.